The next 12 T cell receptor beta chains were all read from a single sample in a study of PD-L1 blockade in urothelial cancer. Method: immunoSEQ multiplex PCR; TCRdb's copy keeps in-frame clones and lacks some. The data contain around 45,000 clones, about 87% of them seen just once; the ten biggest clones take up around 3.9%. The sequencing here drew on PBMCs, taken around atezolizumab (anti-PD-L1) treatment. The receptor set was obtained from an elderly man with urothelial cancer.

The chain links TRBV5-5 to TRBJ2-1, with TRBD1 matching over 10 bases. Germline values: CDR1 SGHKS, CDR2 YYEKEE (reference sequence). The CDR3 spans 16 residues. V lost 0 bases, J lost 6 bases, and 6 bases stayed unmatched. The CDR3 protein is CASSLVGDRGFNEQFF. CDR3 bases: TGTGCCAGCAGCTTGGTTGGGGACAGGGGATTCAATGAGCAGTTCTTC.

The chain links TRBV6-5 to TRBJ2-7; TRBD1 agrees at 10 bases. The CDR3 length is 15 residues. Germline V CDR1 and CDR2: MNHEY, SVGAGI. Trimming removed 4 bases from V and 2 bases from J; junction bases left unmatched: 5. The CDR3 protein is CASSLYDRGPYEQYF. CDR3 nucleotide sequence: TGTGCCAGCAGTTTATACGACAGGGGGCCCTACGAGCAGTACTTC.

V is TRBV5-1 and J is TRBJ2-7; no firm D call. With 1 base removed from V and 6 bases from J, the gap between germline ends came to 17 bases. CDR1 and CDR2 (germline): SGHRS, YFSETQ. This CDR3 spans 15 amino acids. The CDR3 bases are TGCGCCAGCAGCTTGCAAAATGGGCCCTCAGGCGAGCAGTACTTC. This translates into CASSLQNGPSGEQYF.

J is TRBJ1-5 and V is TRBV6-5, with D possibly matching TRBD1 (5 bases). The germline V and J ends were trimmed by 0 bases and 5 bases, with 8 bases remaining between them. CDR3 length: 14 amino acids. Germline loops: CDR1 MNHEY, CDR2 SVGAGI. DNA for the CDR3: TGTGCCAGCAGTTACTCGGGGGGGTATCAGCCCCAGCATTTT. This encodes CASSYSGGYQPQHF.

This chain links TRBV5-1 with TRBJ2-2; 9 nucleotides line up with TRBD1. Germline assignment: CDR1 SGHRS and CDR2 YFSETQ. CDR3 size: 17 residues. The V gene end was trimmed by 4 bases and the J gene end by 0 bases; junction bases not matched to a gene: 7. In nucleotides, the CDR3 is TGCGCCAGCAGCGGCTGGACAGGGGTTACGAACACCGGGGAGCTGTTTTTT. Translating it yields CASSGWTGVTNTGELFF.

The CDR3 DNA reads as TGTGCCAGCAGTTCTAGCGGGAGGGCCGGTACAGATACGCAGTATTTT. This encodes CASSSSGRAGTDTQYF. The chain is built from TRBV6-5 and TRBJ2-3; 12 bases agree with TRBD2. Germline values: CDR1 MNHEY, CDR2 SVGAGI. CDR3 size: 16 residues. V was clipped by 4 bases and J by 3 bases; unmatched bases: 5.

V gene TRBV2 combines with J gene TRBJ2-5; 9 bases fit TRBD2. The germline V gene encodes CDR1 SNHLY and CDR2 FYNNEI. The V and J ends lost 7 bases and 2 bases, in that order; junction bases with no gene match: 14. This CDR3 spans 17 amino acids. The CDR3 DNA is TGTGCCAGCAACCTCGGGGCGGGAGGGCCTTCGCAAGAGACCCAGTACTTC. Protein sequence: CASNLGAGGPSQETQYF.

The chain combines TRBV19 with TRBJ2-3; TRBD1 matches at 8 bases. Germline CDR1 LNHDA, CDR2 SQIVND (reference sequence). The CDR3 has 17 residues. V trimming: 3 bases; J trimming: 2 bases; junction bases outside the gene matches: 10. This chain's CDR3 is CASSMNAGTGNTDTQYF. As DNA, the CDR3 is TGTGCCAGTAGTATGAATGCCGGGACAGGAAACACAGATACGCAGTATTTT.

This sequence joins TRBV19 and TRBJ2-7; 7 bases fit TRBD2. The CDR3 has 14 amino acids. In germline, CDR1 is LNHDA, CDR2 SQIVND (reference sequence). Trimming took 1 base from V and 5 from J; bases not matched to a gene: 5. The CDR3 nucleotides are TGTGCCAGTAGTATAGCGGGAGGTGCGAACGAGCAGTACTTC. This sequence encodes CASSIAGGANEQYF.

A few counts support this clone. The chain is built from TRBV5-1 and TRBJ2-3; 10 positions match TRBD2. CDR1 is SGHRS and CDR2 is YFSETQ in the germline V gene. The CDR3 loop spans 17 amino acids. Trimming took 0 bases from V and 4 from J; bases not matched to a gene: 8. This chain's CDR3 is CASSLVASGSRADTQYF. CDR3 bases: TGCGCCAGCAGCTTGGTGGCTAGCGGGAGTAGGGCAGATACGCAGTATTTT.

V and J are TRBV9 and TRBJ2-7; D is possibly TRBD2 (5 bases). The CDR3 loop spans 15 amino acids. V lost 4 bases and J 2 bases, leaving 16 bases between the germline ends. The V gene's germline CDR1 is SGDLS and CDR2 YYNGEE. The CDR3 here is CASSLGRGSTYEQYF. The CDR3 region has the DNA TGTGCCAGCAGCCTCGGACGGGGATCTACCTACGAGCAGTACTTC.

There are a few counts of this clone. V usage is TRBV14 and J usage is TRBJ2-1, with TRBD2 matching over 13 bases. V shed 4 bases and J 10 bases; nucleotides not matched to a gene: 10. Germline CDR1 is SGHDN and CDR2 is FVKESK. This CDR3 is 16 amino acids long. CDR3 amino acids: CASSPQGGLAGVEQFF. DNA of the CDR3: TGTGCCAGCAGCCCGCAAGGAGGACTAGCGGGAGTGGAGCAGTTCTTC.